Listed below are T cell receptor beta chains from one sample, sequenced in a study of shared clonotypes between healthy human individuals. Sequencing was performed with immunoSEQ multiplex PCR; in TCRdb, only in-frame clones are kept and a portion is missing. The top ten hold 1.2% of the sample, which has 1.5 million to 2.5 million clones, approximately 94% seen once. Sequencing was carried out using naive CD8+ T cells sorted from blood. Source of these receptors: a man aged 18 to 29 in good health. The CDR3 runs from the conserved cysteine through the conserved F or W. A D gene is named only where the DNA matches it firmly. Expanded clones are given a class, and other clones once, few, many or no size at all.

V	length	D	J	size	DNA	CDR3
TRBV27	19	TRBD2	TRBJ2-1	.	TGTGCCAGCAGTCTTACCCAACTAGCGGGAGAAACGTCCTACAATGAGCAGTTCTTC	CASSLTQLAGETSYNEQFF
TRBV5-6	17	TRBD1	TRBJ1-2	.	TGTGCCAGCAGCCAAGGCCCGGGACAGCATCCTAACTATGGCTACACCTTC	CASSQGPGQHPNYGYTF
TRBV4-1	12	.	TRBJ2-1	.	TGCGCCAGCAGCCTTACCAACAATGAGCAGTTCTTC	CASSLTNNEQFF
TRBV29-1	12	TRBD2	TRBJ2-5	.	TGCAGCGTTGATCGGGGGGGAGAGACCCAGTACTTC	CSVDRGGETQYF
TRBV9	13	.	TRBJ2-7	.	TGTGCCAGCAGCGTAGGGGGGAGCTACGAGCAGTACTTC	CASSVGGSYEQYF
TRBV7-9	15	TRBD1	TRBJ2-7	.	TGTGCCAGCAGCCGTGAAGACAGGGCCTCCTACGAGCAGTACTTC	CASSREDRASYEQYF
TRBV5-6	17	.	TRBJ1-5	.	TGTGCCAGCAGCTTGGCCCAGGGTTTAGCGGGGAATCAGCCCCAGCATTTT	CASSLAQGLAGNQPQHF
TRBV4-1	15	TRBD1	TRBJ2-5	.	TGCGCCAGCAGCCCCGCTAGACAGGGCCAAGAGACCCAGTACTTC	CASSPARQGQETQYF
TRBV2	15	.	TRBJ2-1	.	TGTGCCAGCGCCCGACTCTGGAGCTCCTACAATGAGCAGTTCTTC	CASARLWSSYNEQFF
TRBV10-2	14	.	TRBJ2-7	.	TGCGCCAGCAGTGAGCCCTCGCGGGACTACGAGCAGTACTTC	CASSEPSRDYEQYF
TRBV11-2	13	.	TRBJ2-7	.	TGTGCCAGCAGCTTAGTCAGTTCCCTCGAGCAGTACTTC	CASSLVSSLEQYF
TRBV30	13	.	TRBJ1-2	few	TGTGCCTGGAGTGTAGAAGGGCCTGATGGCTACACCTTC	CAWSVEGPDGYTF
TRBV7-9	14	.	TRBJ1-6	.	TGTGCCAGCAGCTCGACGGTTTATAATTCACCCCTCCACTTT	CASSSTVYNSPLHF
TRBV4-1	16	.	TRBJ2-3	.	TGCGCCAGCCAAAAGGAGGGGGACAGTCCTGGAGATACGCAGTATTTT	CASQKEGDSPGDTQYF
TRBV30	15	TRBD1	TRBJ2-7	.	TGTGCCTGGAGTGACCCCGGGACAGCCTCCTACGAGCAGTACTTC	CAWSDPGTASYEQYF
TRBV5-6	18	TRBD2	TRBJ2-1	.	TGTGCCAGCAGCTTTGAGGGACTAGCCGCGGGACCCAACAATGAGCAGTTCTTC	CASSFEGLAAGPNNEQFF
TRBV5-6	15	.	TRBJ2-1	.	TGTGCCAGCAGCTCCCGACAGAGCTCCTACAATGAGCAGTTCTTC	CASSSRQSSYNEQFF